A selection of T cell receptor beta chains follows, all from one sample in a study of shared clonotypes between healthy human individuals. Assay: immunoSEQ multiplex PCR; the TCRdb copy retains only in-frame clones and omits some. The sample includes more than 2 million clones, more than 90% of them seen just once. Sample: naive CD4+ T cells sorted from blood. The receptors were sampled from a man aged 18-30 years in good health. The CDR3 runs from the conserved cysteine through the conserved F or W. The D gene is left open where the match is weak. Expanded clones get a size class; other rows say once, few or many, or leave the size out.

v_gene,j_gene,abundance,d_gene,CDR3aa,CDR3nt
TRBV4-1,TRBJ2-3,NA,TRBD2,CASSLGLAGGPGTQYF,TGCGCCAGCAGCCTAGGACTAGCGGGAGGCCCTGGTACGCAGTATTTT
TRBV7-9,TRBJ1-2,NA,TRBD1,CASSSQGQALTGTGYTF,TGTGCCAGCAGCTCCCAGGGACAGGCCCTGACAGGTACGGGCTACACCTTC
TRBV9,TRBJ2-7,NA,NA,CASSVDVRLGIGTEQYF,TGTGCCAGCAGCGTAGACGTTCGGTTGGGCATTGGGACCGAGCAGTACTTC
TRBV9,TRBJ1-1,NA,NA,CASSPLTEAFF,TGTGCCAGCAGCCCACTTACTGAAGCTTTCTTT
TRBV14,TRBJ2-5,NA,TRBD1,CASSNRDRVRKTQYF,TGTGCCAGCAGCAACCGGGACAGGGTGCGGAAGACCCAGTACTTC
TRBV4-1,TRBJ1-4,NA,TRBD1,CASSRGDRVEEKLFF,TGCGCCAGCAGCCGAGGAGACAGGGTAGAAGAAAAACTGTTTTTT
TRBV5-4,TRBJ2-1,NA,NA,CASSSGTSGVNNEQFF,TGTGCCAGCAGCTCGGGGACGTCGGGAGTGAACAATGAGCAGTTCTTC
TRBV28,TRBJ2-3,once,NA,CASSFRAAGTQYF,TGTGCCAGCAGTTTTAGGGCGGCGGGTACGCAGTATTTT
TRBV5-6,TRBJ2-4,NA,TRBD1,CASSFRQDRVLIAKNIQYF,TGTGCCAGCAGCTTTCGTCAAGACAGGGTCCTAATAGCCAAAAACATTCAGTACTTC
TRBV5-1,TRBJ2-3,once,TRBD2,CASSLVLAGGGDTQYF,TGCGCCAGCAGCTTGGTCTTAGCGGGAGGAGGAGATACGCAGTATTTT
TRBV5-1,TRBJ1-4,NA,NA,CASSPGDTRPGREKLFF,TGCGCCAGCAGCCCTGGGGACACGAGACCCGGCCGCGAAAAACTGTTTTTT
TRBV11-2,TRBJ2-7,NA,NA,CASSLELASYYEQYF,TGTGCCAGCAGCTTAGAACTAGCTTCTTACTACGAGCAGTACTTC
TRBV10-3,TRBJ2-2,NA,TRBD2,CAISGLAGGELFF,TGTGCCATCAGTGGACTAGCGGGAGGGGAGCTGTTTTTT
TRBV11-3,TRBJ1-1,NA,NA,CASSSLWNTEAFF,TGTGCCAGCAGCTCCCTTTGGAACACTGAAGCTTTCTTT
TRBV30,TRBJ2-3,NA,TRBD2,CACPLGGSGKSTDTQYF,TGTGCCTGCCCGCTGGGGGGTAGCGGGAAAAGCACAGATACGCAGTATTTT
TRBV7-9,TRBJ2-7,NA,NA,CASSLGSWNAGSGHEQYF,TGTGCCAGCAGCTTAGGAAGCTGGAATGCAGGGTCGGGTCACGAGCAGTACTTC